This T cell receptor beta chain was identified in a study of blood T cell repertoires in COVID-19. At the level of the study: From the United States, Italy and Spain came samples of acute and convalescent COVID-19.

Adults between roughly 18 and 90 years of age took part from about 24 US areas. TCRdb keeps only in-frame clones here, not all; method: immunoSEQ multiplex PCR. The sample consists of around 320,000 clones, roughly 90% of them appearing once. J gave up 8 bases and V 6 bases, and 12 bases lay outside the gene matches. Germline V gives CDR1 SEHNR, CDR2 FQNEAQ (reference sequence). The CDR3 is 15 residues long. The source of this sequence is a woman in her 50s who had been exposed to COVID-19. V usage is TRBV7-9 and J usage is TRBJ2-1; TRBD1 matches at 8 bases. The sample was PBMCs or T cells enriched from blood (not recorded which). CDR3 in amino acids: CASSRLPGQEDEQFF. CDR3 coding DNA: TGTGCCAGCAGTCGACTTCCGGGACAGGAGGATGAGCAGTTCTTC.